These T cell receptor beta chains were read from a single sample in a study of T-cell memory formation after mild COVID-19. TCRdb fed the 5' RACE reads into MiXCR, producing one record per CDR3 protein. The sample consists of more than 300,000 distinct CDR3 sequences, approximately 13% of them appearing once. The sample consisted of PBMCs or a T cell subset sorted from them (not recorded which). All receptors derive from a man younger than 30 who had mild COVID-19 (a few samples of this study predate the infection). Cell type and time point are not known. The CDR3 runs from the conserved cysteine through the conserved F or W. The D gene is left open where the match is weak. Where a row states a size, it is once, few, many or the class of an expanded clone; other rows omit it.

j_call v_call d_call clone_size cdr3_aa cdr3_nt
TRBJ2-3 TRBV6-5 TRBD2 few CASKRSGLAGARLTDTQYF TGTGCCAGCAAACGAAGTGGACTAGCGGGGGCGAGGCTTACAGATACGCAGTATTTT
TRBJ1-6 TRBV9 . few CASSVTGDNNSPLHF TGTGCCAGCAGCGTTACCGGGGACAATAATTCACCCCTCCACTTT
TRBJ2-1 TRBV4-2 TRBD2 few CASNRGGGNEQFF TGTGCCAGCAACCGGGGCGGGGGTAATGAGCAGTTCTTC
TRBJ1-4 TRBV7-9 . many CASSRTDEKLFF TGTGCCAGCAGCCGGACAGATGAAAAACTGTTTTTT
TRBJ1-2 TRBV4-3 TRBD1 few CASSQRQGLGYTF TGCGCCAGCAGCCAAAGACAGGGGCTTGGCTACACCTTC
TRBJ2-3 TRBV6-4 TRBD1 few CASSETGGADTQYF TGTGCCAGCAGCGAGACAGGGGGCGCGGATACGCAGTATTTT
TRBJ2-2 TRBV12-3/TRBV12-4 TRBD1 few CASRLPGQGLYTGELFF TGTGCCAGCAGACTACCGGGACAGGGTTTGTACACCGGGGAGCTGTTTTTT
TRBJ1-6 TRBV12-3/TRBV12-4 . . CASSRDTNSPLHF TGTGCCAGCAGTCGGGACACCAATTCACCCCTCCACTTT
TRBJ1-2 TRBV6-5 TRBD1 . CASSAGGKRYGYTF TGTGCCAGCAGTGCAGGGGGAAAACGGTATGGCTACACCTTC
TRBJ2-3 TRBV15 . many CATAGDTQYF TGTGCCACGGCGGGAGATACGCAGTATTTT
TRBJ2-2 TRBV6-5 TRBD1 . CAARTGPTGELFF TGTGCCGCCCGGACAGGGCCCACCGGGGAGCTGTTTTTT
TRBJ2-3 TRBV7-4 TRBD2 few CASSLVSLAGGNTDTQYF TGTGCCAGCAGCTTAGTTTCTCTGGCGGGGGGAAACACAGATACGCAGTATTTT
TRBJ2-1 TRBV25-1 . few CASSEYDEQFF TGTGCCAGCAGTGAATATGATGAGCAGTTCTTC